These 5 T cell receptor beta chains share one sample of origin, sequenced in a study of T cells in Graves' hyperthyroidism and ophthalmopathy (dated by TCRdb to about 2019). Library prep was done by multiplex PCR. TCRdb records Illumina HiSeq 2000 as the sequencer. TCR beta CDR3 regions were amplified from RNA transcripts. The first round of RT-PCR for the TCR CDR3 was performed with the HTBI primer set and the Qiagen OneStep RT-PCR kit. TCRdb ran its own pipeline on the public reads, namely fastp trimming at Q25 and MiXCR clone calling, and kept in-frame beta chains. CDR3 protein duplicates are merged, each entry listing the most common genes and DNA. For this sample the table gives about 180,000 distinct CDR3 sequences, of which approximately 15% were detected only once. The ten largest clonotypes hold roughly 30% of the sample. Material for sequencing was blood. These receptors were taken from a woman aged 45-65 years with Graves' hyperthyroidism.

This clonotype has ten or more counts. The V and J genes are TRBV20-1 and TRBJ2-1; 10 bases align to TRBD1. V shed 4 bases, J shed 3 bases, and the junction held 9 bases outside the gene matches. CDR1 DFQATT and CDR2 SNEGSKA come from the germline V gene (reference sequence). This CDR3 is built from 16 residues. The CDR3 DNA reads TGCAGTGCTATGACTCGACAGGGGGCGAACTACAATGAGCAGTTCTTC. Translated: CSAMTRQGANYNEQFF.

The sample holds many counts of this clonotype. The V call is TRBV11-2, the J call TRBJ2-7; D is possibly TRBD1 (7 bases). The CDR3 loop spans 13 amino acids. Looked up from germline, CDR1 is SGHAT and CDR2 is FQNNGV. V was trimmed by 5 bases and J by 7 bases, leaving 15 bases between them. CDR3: CASSRGTDLEQYF. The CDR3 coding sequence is TGTGCCAGCAGCCGCGGGACAGACCTGGAGCAGTACTTC.

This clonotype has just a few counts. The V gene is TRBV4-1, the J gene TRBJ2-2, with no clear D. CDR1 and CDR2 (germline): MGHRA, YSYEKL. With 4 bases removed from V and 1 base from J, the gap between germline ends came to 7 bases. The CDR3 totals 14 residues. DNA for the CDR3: TGCGCCAGCAGCCCCGTGGGGAACACCGGGGAGCTGTTTTTT. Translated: CASSPVGNTGELFF.

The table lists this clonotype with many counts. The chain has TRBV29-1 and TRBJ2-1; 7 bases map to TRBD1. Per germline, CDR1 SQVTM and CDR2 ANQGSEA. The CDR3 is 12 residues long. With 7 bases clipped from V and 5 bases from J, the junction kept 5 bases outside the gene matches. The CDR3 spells CSAGQWDNEQFF. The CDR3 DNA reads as TGCAGCGCGGGACAGTGGGACAATGAGCAGTTCTTC.

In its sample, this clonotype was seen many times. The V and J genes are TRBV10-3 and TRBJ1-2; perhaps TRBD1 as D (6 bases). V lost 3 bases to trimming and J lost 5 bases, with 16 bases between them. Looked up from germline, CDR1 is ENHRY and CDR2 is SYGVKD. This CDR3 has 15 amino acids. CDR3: CAISEQGGSEYGYTF. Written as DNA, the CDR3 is TGTGCCATCAGTGAACAAGGGGGATCGGAGTATGGCTACACCTTC.